These T cell receptor beta chains were read from a single sample in a study of human T cells and chemical hapten exposure. TCRdb redid the calling of the RACE reads with MiXCR, one entry per CDR3 protein. The sample contains roughly 190,000 distinct CDR3 sequences, about a fifth of which appear only once. The sequencing used whole blood, collected in connection with sensitization to the hapten diphenylcyclopropenone (DPC). These receptors were taken from a woman in her forties or fifties with alopecia areata. Some clones in this sample may be carry-over from other donors' samples. Each CDR3 is given with its conserved first and last residue. The D gene is left open where the match is weak. Clone sizes are given selectively: once, few, many, or a class where the clone is expanded.

>-|many|15|TRBJ2-6|TRBV5-6
CASSFSGSGANVLTF
TGTGCCAGCAGCTTCTCGGGCTCTGGGGCCAACGTCCTGACTTTC
>TRBD1|few|15|TRBJ2-5|TRBV10-3
CATARDRTYQETQYF
TGTGCCACTGCCCGGGACAGAACCTACCAAGAGACCCAGTACTTC
>-|-|14|TRBJ1-5|TRBV3-1
CASSQDPGNQPQHF
TGTGCCAGCAGCCAAGATCCCGGCAATCAGCCCCAGCATTTT
>TRBD2|-|16|TRBJ2-2|TRBV11-2
CASSKRLAGDTGELFF
TGTGCCAGCAGCAAGCGACTAGCGGGGGACACCGGGGAGCTGTTTTTT
>-|-|13|TRBJ2-3|TRBV5-1
CASSLVQPDTQYF
TGCGCCAGCAGCTTGGTTCAACCAGATACGCAGTATTTT
>TRBD1|many|15|TRBJ2-5|TRBV20-1
CSARDGQGGWETQYF
TGCAGTGCTAGAGACGGACAGGGAGGTTGGGAGACCCAGTACTTC
>TRBD1|-|15|TRBJ1-5|TRBV20-1
CSARDLRGSNQPQHF
TGCAGTGCTAGAGATCTCAGGGGGAGCAATCAGCCCCAGCATTTT
>TRBD2|few|14|TRBJ2-3|TRBV7-2
CASRVTSGTDTQYF
TGTGCCAGCAGGGTGACTAGCGGGACAGATACGCAGTATTTT
>-|-|15|TRBJ2-5|TRBV5-1
CAGSFSTHYQETQYF
TGCGCCGGCAGTTTTTCGACCCACTACCAAGAGACCCAGTACTTC
>-|few|16|TRBJ2-7|TRBV3-1
CASSRSLFDFTYEQYF
TGTGCCAGCAGCCGGTCCCTATTCGACTTCACGTACGAGCAGTACTTC
>-|-|14|TRBJ2-7|TRBV12-3/TRBV12-4
CASSLSRGKPEQYF
TGTGCCAGCAGTTTAAGCAGGGGAAAACCCGAGCAGTACTTC
>-|-|17|TRBJ1-1|TRBV5-6
CASSLEVGGLLGPEAFF
TGTGCCAGCAGCTTGGAAGTGGGGGGCCTACTAGGGCCTGAAGCTTTCTTT
>-|few|15|TRBJ2-7|TRBV24-1
CATSDLWGRSYEQYF
TGTGCCACCAGTGATTTGTGGGGACGGTCCTACGAGCAGTACTTC
>-|once|16|TRBJ2-7|TRBV11-3
CASSLRTGTATYEQYF
TGTGCCAGCAGCCTCAGGACCGGGACCGCTACCTACGAGCAGTACTTC
>-|-|10|TRBJ2-1|TRBV7-9
CASSGEEQFF
TGTGCCAGCAGCGGAGAAGAGCAGTTCTTC
>-|few|12|TRBJ2-2|TRBV29-1
CSVQYPTGELFF
TGCAGCGTTCAGTACCCCACCGGGGAGCTGTTTTTT
>-|few|11|TRBJ1-3|TRBV29-1
CSVEAANTIYF
TGCAGCGTTGAAGCGGCAAACACCATATATTTT
>-|-|15|TRBJ1-5|TRBV10-3
CAISETGNGNQPQHF
TGTGCCATCAGTGAGACCGGGAATGGCAATCAGCCCCAGCATTTT
>TRBD1|once|15|TRBJ2-7|TRBV27
CASSYQAGGSREQYF
TGTGCCAGCAGTTATCAAGCAGGGGGCTCGAGGGAGCAGTACTTC
>-|few|14|TRBJ1-1|TRBV5-1
CASRLSGGDTEAFF
TGCGCCAGCAGATTATCGGGGGGCGACACTGAAGCTTTCTTT
>TRBD1|-|16|TRBJ2-5|TRBV29-1
CSVTGTSGTGGETQYF
TGCAGCGTTACAGGAACGTCCGGGACAGGGGGTGAGACCCAGTACTTC
>TRBD2|-|17|TRBJ2-3|TRBV29-1
CSESPGLAGGGADTQYF
TGCAGCGAGTCACCGGGACTAGCGGGAGGGGGGGCAGATACGCAGTATTTT
>-|-|15|TRBJ2-3|TRBV29-1
CSVDSLADKRDTQYF
TGCAGCGTTGATTCGCTAGCAGATAAGCGGGATACGCAGTATTTT
>-|few|15|TRBJ2-7|TRBV29-1
CSVAGDSESSYEQYF
TGCAGCGTCGCGGGGGACAGCGAAAGCTCCTACGAGCAGTACTTC
>TRBD1|few|14|TRBJ1-3|TRBV6-5
CASRAGTGGDTIYF
TGTGCCAGCAGGGCCGGGACAGGGGGTGACACCATATATTTT
>TRBD1|-|16|TRBJ1-6|TRBV27
CASSFAGTGPYSPLHF
TGTGCCAGCAGTTTCGCCGGGACAGGGCCCTATTCACCCCTCCACTTT
>-|-|14|TRBJ2-1|TRBV12-3/TRBV12-4
CASSLAVPYNEQFF
TGTGCCAGCAGTTTAGCGGTTCCCTACAATGAGCAGTTCTTC
>TRBD1|-|16|TRBJ1-2|TRBV29-1
CSVVINPGQGPYGYTF
TGCAGCGTTGTAATTAACCCCGGACAGGGGCCCTATGGCTACACCTTC
>-|few|16|TRBJ2-2|TRBV2
CASSLPRHTNTGELFF
TGTGCCAGCAGCCTCCCCCGACACACGAACACCGGGGAGCTGTTTTTT
>-|few|13|TRBJ2-2|TRBV18
CASSREITGELFF
TGTGCCAGCTCACGCGAGATCACCGGGGAGCTGTTTTTT
>TRBD1|few|13|TRBJ1-1|TRBV29-1
CSATAGGDTEAFF
TGCAGCGCTACTGCAGGGGGGGACACTGAAGCTTTCTTT
>TRBD1|-|14|TRBJ2-3|TRBV29-1
CSVRQGPRSHTQYF
TGCAGCGTCAGACAGGGGCCTCGTTCCCATACGCAGTATTTT
>TRBD1|few|14|TRBJ1-5|TRBV5-1
CASSLTGREQPQHF
TGCGCCAGCAGCCTGACAGGGCGGGAACAGCCCCAGCATTTT
>TRBD2|-|15|TRBJ2-1|TRBV10-3
CAISAAGGFYNEQFF
TGTGCCATCAGTGCAGCGGGAGGGTTCTACAATGAGCAGTTCTTC
>-|-|17|TRBJ2-3|TRBV7-3
CASSLLPWEGVADTQYF
TGTGCCAGCAGCTTACTACCTTGGGAAGGAGTGGCAGATACGCAGTATTTT
>TRBD1|medium-sized|14|TRBJ1-6|TRBV6-1
CASSAGQGNSPLHF
TGTGCCAGCAGCGCCGGACAGGGGAATTCACCCCTCCACTTT
>-|few|17|TRBJ2-3|TRBV15
CATSRDGAGRGTDTQYF
TGTGCCACCAGCAGAGATGGGGCGGGACGGGGCACAGATACGCAGTATTTT
>-|-|15|TRBJ2-7|TRBV6-5
CASSYLTGTAYEQYF
TGTGCCAGCAGTTACCTTACCGGGACGGCCTACGAGCAGTACTTC
>TRBD2|few|16|TRBJ2-1|TRBV11-2
CASSLDGGRAGNEQFF
TGTGCCAGCAGCTTAGATGGTGGGAGGGCCGGCAATGAGCAGTTCTTC
>TRBD2|-|14|TRBJ2-5|TRBV20-1
CSARPERGVETQYF
TGCAGTGCTAGACCCGAGCGGGGGGTGGAGACCCAGTACTTC
>-|-|16|TRBJ2-2|TRBV5-1
CASSVGSLGRSGELFF
TGCGCCAGCAGCGTCGGCTCACTAGGTCGAAGCGGGGAGCTGTTTTTT
>-|-|16|TRBJ2-1|TRBV25-1
CASTRRRDPPYNEQFF
TGTGCCAGCACAAGGAGGCGGGACCCCCCCTACAATGAGCAGTTCTTC
>TRBD2|few|16|TRBJ2-1|TRBV7-2
CASSLGLAGGRNEQFF
TGTGCCAGCAGCTTAGGGCTAGCGGGAGGGAGGAATGAGCAGTTCTTC
>TRBD2|few|14|TRBJ2-5|TRBV20-1
CSAGLDGRIETQYF
TGCAGTGCCGGACTAGACGGGAGGATAGAGACCCAGTACTTC
>-|few|14|TRBJ2-7|TRBV5-1
CASSLEEAQYEQYF
TGCGCCAGCAGCTTGGAGGAGGCGCAATACGAGCAGTACTTC
>-|-|14|TRBJ1-4|TRBV18
CASSGSGAWEKLFF
TGTGCCAGCTCAGGATCGGGCGCTTGGGAAAAACTGTTTTTT
>-|-|13|TRBJ2-3|TRBV7-2
CASRSRGTDTQYF
TGTGCCAGCCGTTCTCGGGGCACAGATACGCAGTATTTT
>TRBD2|few|15|TRBJ2-3|TRBV29-1
CSVQPTSGRGDTQYF
TGCAGCGTCCAACCCACTAGCGGGAGGGGAGATACGCAGTATTTT
>TRBD2|-|15|TRBJ2-7|TRBV6-5
CASSYTREAPGEQYF
TGTGCCAGCAGTTACACGCGGGAGGCCCCGGGGGAGCAGTACTTC
>-|-|14|TRBJ1-1|TRBV20-1
CSASVSGPNTEAFF
TGCAGTGCTAGTGTCTCAGGACCGAACACTGAAGCTTTCTTT
>-|few|15|TRBJ1-2|TRBV7-2
CASSFRGGVNYGYTF
TGTGCCAGCAGCTTTAGGGGGGGGGTTAACTATGGCTACACCTTC
>-|few|12|TRBJ2-7|TRBV29-1
CSVEAGAHEQYF
TGCAGCGTTGAGGCAGGGGCCCACGAGCAGTACTTC
>TRBD2|few|15|TRBJ2-7|TRBV20-1
CSARQSSGSSYEQYF
TGCAGTGCTAGGCAATCTAGCGGGAGTTCCTACGAGCAGTACTTC
>-|-|15|TRBJ2-2|TRBV19
CASSIPRRGTGELFF
TGTGCCAGTAGTATACCTCGTCGGGGCACCGGGGAGCTGTTTTTT
>TRBD1|-|15|TRBJ1-5|TRBV20-1
CSAVRTGGFNQPQHF
TGCAGTGCTGTCCGGACAGGGGGCTTCAATCAGCCCCAGCATTTT
>-|-|12|TRBJ2-1|TRBV20-1
CSARISGNEQFF
TGCAGTGCCAGGATTTCGGGTAATGAGCAGTTCTTC
>-|-|16|TRBJ1-1|TRBV6-1
CASSEALGFGDTEAFF
TGTGCCAGCAGTGAAGCGTTAGGGTTTGGGGACACTGAAGCTTTCTTT
>-|-|14|TRBJ1-5|TRBV11-2
CASSTYGNNQPQHF
TGTGCCAGCAGCACCTACGGAAACAATCAGCCCCAGCATTTT